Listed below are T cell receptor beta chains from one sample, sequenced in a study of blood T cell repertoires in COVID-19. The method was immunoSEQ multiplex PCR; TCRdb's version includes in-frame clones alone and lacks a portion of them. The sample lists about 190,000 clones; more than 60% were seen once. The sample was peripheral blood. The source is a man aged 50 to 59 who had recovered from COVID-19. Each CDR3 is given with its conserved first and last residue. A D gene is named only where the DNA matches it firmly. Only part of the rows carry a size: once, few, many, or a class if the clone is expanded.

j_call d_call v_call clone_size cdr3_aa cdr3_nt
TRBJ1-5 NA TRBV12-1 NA CASSWNRGTGDSNQPQHF TGTGCCAGCAGCTGGAACCGAGGGACAGGAGATAGCAATCAGCCCCAGCATTTT
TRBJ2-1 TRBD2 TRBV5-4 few CASSAARLAGVDEQFF TGTGCCAGCAGCGCCGCCAGGCTAGCGGGAGTAGATGAGCAGTTCTTC
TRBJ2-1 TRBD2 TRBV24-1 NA CATSDPQAGSNNEQFF TGTGCCACCAGTGACCCTCAAGCGGGGTCTAACAATGAGCAGTTCTTC
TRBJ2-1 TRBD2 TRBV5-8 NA CASSVAGRDEQFF TGTGCCAGCAGCGTAGCGGGGAGAGATGAGCAGTTCTTC
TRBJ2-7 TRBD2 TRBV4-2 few CASSQTRTSEGEQYF TGTGCCAGCAGCCAAACCAGGACTAGCGAGGGCGAGCAGTACTTC
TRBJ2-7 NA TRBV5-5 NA CASSPQALLYEQYF TGTGCCAGCAGCCCGCAAGCCTTACTCTACGAGCAGTACTTC
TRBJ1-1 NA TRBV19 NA CATRRGGGTEAFF TGTGCCACCCGGCGGGGGGGCGGCACTGAAGCTTTCTTT
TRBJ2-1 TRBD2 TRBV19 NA CASSPRTSGSYNEQFF TGTGCCAGTAGTCCCAGGACTAGCGGGTCCTACAATGAGCAGTTCTTC
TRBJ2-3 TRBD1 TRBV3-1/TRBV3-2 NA CASSQLGQPNTDTQYF TGTGCCAGCAGCCAACTGGGACAGCCTAACACAGATACGCAGTATTTT
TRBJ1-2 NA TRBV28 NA CASSSPGFGGYGYTF TGTGCCAGCAGTTCCCCCGGGTTCGGCGGCTATGGCTACACCTTC
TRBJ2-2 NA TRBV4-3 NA CASSQIQGVGGELFF TGCGCCAGCAGCCAGATACAGGGTGTCGGCGGGGAGCTGTTTTTT
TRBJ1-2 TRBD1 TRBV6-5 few CASREDRDGGYTF TGTGCCAGCAGAGAGGACAGGGACGGTGGCTACACCTTC
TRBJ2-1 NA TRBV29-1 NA CSVAVSGSNIYEQFF TGCAGCGTTGCAGTATCCGGGAGTAATATATATGAGCAGTTCTTC
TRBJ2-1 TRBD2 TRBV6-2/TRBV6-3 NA CASSNGLAGGNEQFF TGTGCCAGCAGTAACGGACTAGCGGGAGGGAATGAGCAGTTCTTC
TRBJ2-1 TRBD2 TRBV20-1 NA CSASHRLAGVGNEQFF TGCAGTGCTAGTCACAGACTAGCGGGAGTGGGCAATGAGCAGTTCTTC
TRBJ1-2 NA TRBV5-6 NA CASSLAEVTNYGYTF TGTGCCAGCAGCTTGGCAGAGGTAACTAACTATGGCTACACCTTC
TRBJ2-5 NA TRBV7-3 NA CASSLTRGDQDRGTQYF TGTGCCAGCAGCTTAACGCGCGGGGACCAAGATCGGGGGACCCAGTACTTC
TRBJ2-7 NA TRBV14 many CASSQVSPGFGTYEQYF TGTGCCAGCAGCCAAGTATCACCGGGGTTTGGGACCTACGAGCAGTACTTC
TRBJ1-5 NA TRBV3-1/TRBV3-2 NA CASSQMRDQPQHF TGTGCCAGCAGCCAAATGCGTGATCAGCCCCAGCATTTT
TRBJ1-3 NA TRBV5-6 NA CASSAGQGNTIYF TGTGCCAGCAGCGCTGGACAGGGAAACACCATATATTTT
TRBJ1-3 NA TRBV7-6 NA CASSRQGRVTGNTIYF TGTGCCAGCAGCCGTCAGGGGCGCGTAACTGGAAACACCATATATTTT
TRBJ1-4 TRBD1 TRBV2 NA CASSNRGRQAGEKLFF TGTGCCAGCAGTAACAGGGGGCGACAAGCAGGTGAAAAACTGTTTTTT
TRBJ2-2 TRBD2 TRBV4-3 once CASSQGLAGVTGELFF TGCGCCAGCAGCCAAGGACTAGCGGGAGTCACCGGGGAGCTGTTTTTT
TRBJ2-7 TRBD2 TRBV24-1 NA CATSSISGTSGSYEQYF TGTGCCACCAGTTCGATTTCTGGAACTAGCGGGAGCTACGAGCAGTACTTC
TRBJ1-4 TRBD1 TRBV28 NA CASNPGQGWGKLFF TGTGCCAGCAACCCGGGACAGGGCTGGGGAAAACTGTTTTTT
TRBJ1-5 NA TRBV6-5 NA CASSLLAGPQPQHF TGTGCCAGCAGCCTCCTGGCAGGGCCTCAGCCCCAGCATTTT
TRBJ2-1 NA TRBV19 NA CASRVSGNNEQFF TGTGCCAGTAGGGTATCGGGGAACAATGAGCAGTTCTTC
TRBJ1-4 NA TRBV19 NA CASSIQGANEKLFF TGTGCCAGTAGTATACAGGGTGCTAATGAAAAACTGTTTTTT
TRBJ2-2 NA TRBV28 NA CASTLATGELFF TGTGCCAGCACTCTAGCAACCGGGGAGCTGTTTTTT
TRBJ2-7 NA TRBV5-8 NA CASRFNYEQYF TGTGCCAGCAGGTTCAACTACGAGCAGTACTTC
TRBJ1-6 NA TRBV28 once CASTPGGSSYNSPLHF TGTGCCAGCACTCCCGGGGGTAGCTCCTATAATTCACCCCTCCACTTT
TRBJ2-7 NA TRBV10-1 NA CASSEVVGGEQYF TGCGCCAGCAGTGAGGTCGTAGGCGGCGAGCAGTACTTC
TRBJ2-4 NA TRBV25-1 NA CASSDRVQNIQYF TGTGCCAGCAGTGACAGGGTACAAAACATTCAGTACTTC
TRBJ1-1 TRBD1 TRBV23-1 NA CASSRDRDDTEAFF TGCGCCAGCAGTCGGGACAGGGATGACACTGAAGCTTTCTTT
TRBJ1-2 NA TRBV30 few CAWMRRQKYGYTF TGTGCCTGGATGAGGCGGCAGAAGTATGGCTACACCTTC
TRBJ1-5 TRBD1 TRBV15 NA CATRVQGAGPQHF TGTGCCACCAGGGTTCAGGGGGCCGGGCCCCAGCATTTT
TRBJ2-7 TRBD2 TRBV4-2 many CASSREAGVDSYEQYF TGTGCCAGCAGCCGGGAAGCGGGAGTTGACTCCTACGAGCAGTACTTC
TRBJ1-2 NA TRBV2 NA CASSNTGVGAGYGYTF TGTGCCAGCAGTAACACTGGAGTGGGGGCTGGCTATGGCTACACCTTC
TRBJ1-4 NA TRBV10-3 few CAISSHATNEKLFF TGTGCCATCAGTTCACACGCAACTAATGAAAAACTGTTTTTT
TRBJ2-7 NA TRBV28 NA CASSLLTGSYEQYF TGTGCCAGCAGTTTATTGACAGGATCCTACGAGCAGTACTTC
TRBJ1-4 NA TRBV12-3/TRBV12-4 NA CASSLDREKLFF TGTGCCAGCAGTTTAGACAGGGAAAAACTGTTTTTT
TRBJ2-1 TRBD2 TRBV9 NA CASSPRRTGTSGYNEQFF TGTGCCAGCAGCCCCCGGAGGACGGGGACTAGCGGCTACAATGAGCAGTTCTTC
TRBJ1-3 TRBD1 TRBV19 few CASSPGQVSGNTIYF TGTGCCAGTAGCCCAGGACAGGTCTCTGGAAACACCATATATTTT
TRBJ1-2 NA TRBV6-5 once CASRWSYNLYGYTF TGTGCCAGCAGGTGGAGCTACAACCTTTATGGCTACACCTTC
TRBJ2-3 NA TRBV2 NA CAATRLASTQYF TGTGCCGCCACCCGTTTGGCCTCTACGCAGTATTTT
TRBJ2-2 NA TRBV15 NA CATSPRRGPNTGELFF TGTGCCACCAGCCCAAGGCGGGGACCCAACACCGGGGAGCTGTTTTTT
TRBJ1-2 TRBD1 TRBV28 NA CASSLGDRGTYGYTF TGTGCCAGCAGTTTAGGCGACAGGGGAACTTATGGCTACACCTTC
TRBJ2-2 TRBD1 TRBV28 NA CASRNAGGWNTGELFF TGTGCCAGCAGGAACGCAGGGGGTTGGAACACCGGGGAGCTGTTTTTT